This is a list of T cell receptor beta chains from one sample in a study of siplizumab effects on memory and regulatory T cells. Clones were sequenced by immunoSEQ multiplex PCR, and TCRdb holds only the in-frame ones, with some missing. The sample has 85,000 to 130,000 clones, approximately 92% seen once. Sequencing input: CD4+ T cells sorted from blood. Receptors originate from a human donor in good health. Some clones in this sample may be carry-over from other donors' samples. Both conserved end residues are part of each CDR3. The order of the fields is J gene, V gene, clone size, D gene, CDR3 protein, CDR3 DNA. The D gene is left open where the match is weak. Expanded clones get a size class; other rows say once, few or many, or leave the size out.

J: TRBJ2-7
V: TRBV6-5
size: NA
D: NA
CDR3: CASSYTTRAAYEQYF
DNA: TGTGCCAGCAGTTACACCACTAGGGCCGCCTACGAGCAGTACTTC

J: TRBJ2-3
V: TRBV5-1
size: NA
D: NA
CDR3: CASSLGSGLTDTQYF
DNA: TGCGCCAGCAGCTTGGGGTCGGGGTTGACAGATACGCAGTATTTT

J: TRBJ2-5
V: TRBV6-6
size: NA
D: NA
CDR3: CASSRTSGLETQYF
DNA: TGTGCCAGCAGTCGTACATCGGGATTAGAGACCCAGTACTTC

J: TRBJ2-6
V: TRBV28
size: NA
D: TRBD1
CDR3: CASSLNARGLSGANVLTF
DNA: TGCGCCAGCAGTTTAAACGCCAGGGGGCTGTCTGGGGCCAACGTCCTGACTTTC

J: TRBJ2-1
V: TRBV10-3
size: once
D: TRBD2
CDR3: CALGGSGRPSSYNEQFF
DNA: TGTGCCTTAGGGGGTAGCGGGAGGCCAAGCTCCTACAATGAGCAGTTCTTC

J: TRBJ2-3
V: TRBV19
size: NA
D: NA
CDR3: CASSIFGGGTDTQYF
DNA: TGTGCCAGTAGTATATTTGGGGGAGGCACAGATACGCAGTATTTT

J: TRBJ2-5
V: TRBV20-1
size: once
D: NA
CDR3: CSADRSETQYF
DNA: TGCAGTGCTGACAGGTCCGAGACCCAGTACTTC

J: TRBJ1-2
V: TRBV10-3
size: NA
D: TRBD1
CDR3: CAISESRDRTVGYTF
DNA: TGTGCCATCAGTGAGTCGCGGGACAGGACGGTTGGCTACACCTTC

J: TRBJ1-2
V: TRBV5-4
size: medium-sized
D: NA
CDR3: CASSFTSGARGGYTF
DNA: TGTGCCAGCAGCTTTACGTCCGGGGCGCGTGGAGGCTACACCTTC

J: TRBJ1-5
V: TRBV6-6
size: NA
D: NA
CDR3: CASSNGFNQPQHF
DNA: TGTGCCAGCAGTAATGGATTCAATCAGCCCCAGCATTTT

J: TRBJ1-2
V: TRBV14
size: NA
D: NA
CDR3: CASSLTWGARNYGYTF
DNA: TGTGCCAGCAGCCTCACGTGGGGGGCGAGGAACTATGGCTACACCTTC

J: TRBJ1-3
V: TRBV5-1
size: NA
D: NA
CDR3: CASSSGPAGDTIYF
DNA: TGCGCCAGCAGCTCAGGCCCAGCGGGGGACACCATATATTTT

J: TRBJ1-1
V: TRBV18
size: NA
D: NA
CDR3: CASQRGGRTEAFF
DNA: TGTGCCAGTCAAAGAGGGGGACGCACTGAAGCTTTCTTT

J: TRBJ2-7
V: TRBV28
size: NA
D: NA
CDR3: CASRASSYEQYF
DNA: TGTGCCAGCAGGGCCTCCTCCTACGAGCAGTACTTC

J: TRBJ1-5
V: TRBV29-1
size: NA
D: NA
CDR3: CSVERGVRNQPQHF
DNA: TGCAGCGTTGAAAGGGGAGTGCGCAATCAGCCCCAGCATTTT

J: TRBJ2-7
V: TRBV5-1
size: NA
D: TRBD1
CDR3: CASSPENRGPYEQYF
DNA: TGCGCCAGCAGCCCGGAGAACAGGGGGCCCTACGAGCAGTACTTC

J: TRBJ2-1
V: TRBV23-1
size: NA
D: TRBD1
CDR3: CASSLTRQGVGGTSYNEQFF
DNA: TGCGCCAGCAGTCTAACTAGACAGGGGGTAGGCGGTACTTCCTACAATGAGCAGTTCTTC

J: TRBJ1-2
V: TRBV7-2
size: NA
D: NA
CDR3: CASSLDITLGYTF
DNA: TGTGCCAGCAGCTTAGACATAACCTTGGGCTACACCTTC

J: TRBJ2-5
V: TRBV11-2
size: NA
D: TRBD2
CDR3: CASSFTSGSLQETQYF
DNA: TGTGCCAGCAGCTTTACTAGCGGGAGCCTCCAAGAGACCCAGTACTTC

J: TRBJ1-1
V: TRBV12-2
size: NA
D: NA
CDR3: CASRLGFGNIEAFF
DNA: TGTGCAAGTCGCTTAGGTTTTGGGAACATTGAAGCTTTCTTT

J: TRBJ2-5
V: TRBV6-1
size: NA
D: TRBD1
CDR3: CASSQQGAQETQYF
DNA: TGTGCCAGCAGTCAACAGGGGGCCCAAGAGACCCAGTACTTC

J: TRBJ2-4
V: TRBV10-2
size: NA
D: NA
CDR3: CASSERVKNIQYF
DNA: TGCGCCAGCAGTGAGCGGGTCAAAAACATTCAGTACTTC

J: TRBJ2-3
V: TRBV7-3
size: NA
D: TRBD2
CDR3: CASSLGSGSGGNTQYF
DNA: TGTGCCAGCAGCTTGGGTAGCGGGAGTGGAGGCAATACGCAGTATTTT

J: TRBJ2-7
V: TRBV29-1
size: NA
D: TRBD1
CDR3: CSVGTGTTYEQYF
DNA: TGCAGCGTGGGGACAGGGACGACCTACGAGCAGTACTTC

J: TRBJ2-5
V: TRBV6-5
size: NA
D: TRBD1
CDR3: CASSYGTGGSGETQYF
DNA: TGTGCCAGCAGTTACGGGACAGGGGGTTCAGGAGAGACCCAGTACTTC

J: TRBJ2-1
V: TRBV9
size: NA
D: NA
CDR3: CASSTTSFSYNEQFF
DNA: TGTGCCAGCAGCACGACTAGTTTCTCCTACAATGAGCAGTTCTTC

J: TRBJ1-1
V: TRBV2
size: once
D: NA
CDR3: CASSWGSGTEAFF
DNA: TGTGCCAGCAGTTGGGGTTCGGGCACTGAAGCTTTCTTT

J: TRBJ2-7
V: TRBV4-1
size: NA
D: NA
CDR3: CASSQDRSSEQYF
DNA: TGCGCCAGCAGCCAAGACCGGTCCTCCGAGCAGTACTTC

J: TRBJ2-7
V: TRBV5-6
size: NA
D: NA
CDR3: CASSPPTGPSYEQYF
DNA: TGTGCCAGCAGCCCCCCCACAGGGCCCTCCTACGAGCAGTACTTC

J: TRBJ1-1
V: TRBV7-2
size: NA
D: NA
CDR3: CASSLEPPGAPNTEAFF
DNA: TGTGCCAGCAGCTTAGAACCCCCGGGGGCCCCGAACACTGAAGCTTTCTTT

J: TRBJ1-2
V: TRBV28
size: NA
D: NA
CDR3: CASSLREGTGGWTF
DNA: TGTGCCAGCAGTTTGAGGGAGGGCACCGGAGGGTGGACCTTC

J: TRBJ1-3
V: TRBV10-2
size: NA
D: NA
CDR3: CASSVGLGNTIYF
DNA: TGCGCCAGCAGCGTGGGGCTGGGAAACACCATATATTTT

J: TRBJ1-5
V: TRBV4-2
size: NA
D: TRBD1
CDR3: CASSTGTGNQPQHF
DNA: TGTGCCAGCAGTACCGGGACAGGCAATCAGCCCCAGCATTTT

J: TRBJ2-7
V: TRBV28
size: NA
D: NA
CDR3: CATRGGYEQYF
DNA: TGTGCCACCAGGGGGGGCTACGAGCAGTACTTC

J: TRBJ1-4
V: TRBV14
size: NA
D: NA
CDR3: CASSPGRPTNEKLFF
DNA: TGTGCCAGCAGTCCGGGACGACCAACTAATGAAAAACTGTTTTTT

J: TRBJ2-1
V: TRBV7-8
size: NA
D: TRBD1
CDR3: CASSPQGAGEQFF
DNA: TGTGCCAGCAGCCCACAGGGGGCGGGTGAGCAGTTCTTC

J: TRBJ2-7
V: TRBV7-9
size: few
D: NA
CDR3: CASSPRGPYEQYF
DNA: TGTGCCAGCAGCCCTCGGGGTCCCTACGAGCAGTACTTC

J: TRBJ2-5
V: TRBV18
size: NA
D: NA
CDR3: CASSSRGWELQETQYF
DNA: TGTGCCAGCTCATCACGGGGGTGGGAACTCCAAGAGACCCAGTACTTC

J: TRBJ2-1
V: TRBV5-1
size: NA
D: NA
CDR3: CASSFSGDSYNEQFF
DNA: TGCGCCAGCAGCTTTTCGGGAGACTCCTACAATGAGCAGTTCTTC

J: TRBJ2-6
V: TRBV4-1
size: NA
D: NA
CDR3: CASSQGVIGPGANVLTF
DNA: TGCGCCAGCAGCCAAGGTGTTATTGGTCCTGGGGCCAACGTCCTGACTTTC

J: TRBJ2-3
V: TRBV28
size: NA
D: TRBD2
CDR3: CATLAAGTDTQYF
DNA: TGTGCCACCCTAGCGGCGGGGACAGATACGCAGTATTTT

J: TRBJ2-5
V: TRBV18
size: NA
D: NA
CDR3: CASSPGLAAKETQYF
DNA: TGTGCCAGCTCACCAGGCCTGGCAGCTAAAGAGACCCAGTACTTC

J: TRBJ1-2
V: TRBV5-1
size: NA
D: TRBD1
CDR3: CASSPGQATNYGYTF
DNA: TGCGCCAGCAGCCCCGGACAGGCCACTAACTATGGCTACACCTTC

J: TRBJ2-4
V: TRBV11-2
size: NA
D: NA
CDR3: CASSPRRRLLAKNIQYF
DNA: TGTGCCAGCAGCCCCCGCCGGAGGTTACTAGCCAAAAACATTCAGTACTTC

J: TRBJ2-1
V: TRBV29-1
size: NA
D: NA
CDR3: CSQTTSYEQFF
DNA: TGCAGCCAAACAACTAGCTATGAGCAGTTCTTC

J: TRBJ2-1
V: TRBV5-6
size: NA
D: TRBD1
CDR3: CASRGVGTGFTYNEQFF
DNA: TGTGCCAGCAGAGGGGTCGGGACAGGGTTCACCTACAATGAGCAGTTCTTC

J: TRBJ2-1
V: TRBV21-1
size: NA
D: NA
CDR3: CVALAGFFNEQFF
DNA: TGCGTAGCACTAGCGGGATTCTTCAATGAGCAGTTCTTC

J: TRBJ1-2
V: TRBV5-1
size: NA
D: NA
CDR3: CASSLGDRDGGSTYGYTF
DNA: TGCGCCAGCAGCTTGGGCGATCGGGACGGGGGTTCTACTTATGGCTACACCTTC

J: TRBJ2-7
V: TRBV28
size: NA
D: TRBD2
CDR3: CASSSASGSSYEQYF
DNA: TGTGCCAGCAGTTCTGCTAGCGGGAGTTCGTACGAGCAGTACTTC

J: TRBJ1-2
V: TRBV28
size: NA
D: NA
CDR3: CASSRPTGGYTF
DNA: TGTGCCAGCAGCCGGCCTACAGGGGGCTACACCTTC

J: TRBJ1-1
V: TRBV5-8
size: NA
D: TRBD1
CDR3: CASSLTGSPTEAFF
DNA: TGTGCCAGCAGCCTGACAGGGAGCCCAACTGAAGCTTTCTTT

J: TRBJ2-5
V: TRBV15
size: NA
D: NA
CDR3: CATSSSGLQETQYF
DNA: TGTGCCACCAGCAGTTCAGGACTACAAGAGACCCAGTACTTC

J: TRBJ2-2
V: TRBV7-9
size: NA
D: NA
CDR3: CASLGLLDTGELFF
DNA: TGTGCCAGCCTTGGACTATTAGACACCGGGGAGCTGTTTTTT